The 32 T cell receptor beta chains in this list originate from one sample, sequenced in a study of blood T cell repertoires in COVID-19. The method was immunoSEQ multiplex PCR; TCRdb's version includes in-frame clones alone and lacks a portion of them. The data show roughly 350,000 clones, with about 89% seen just once and over 9.5% held by the top ten. Sequencing used peripheral blood. These receptors originate from a woman in her thirties with COVID-19, enrolled during active disease.

The chain employs TRBV6-5 and TRBJ2-1, with TRBD1 matching 9 bases. CDR1 and CDR2 (germline): MNHEY, SVGAGI. V was clipped by 0 bases and J by 3 bases; unmatched bases: 3. The CDR3 sequence is 16 residues long. The CDR3 DNA is TGTGCCAGCAGTTACTCTGGGACAGGGAGCTACAATGAGCAGTTCTTC. It codes for CASSYSGTGSYNEQFF.

Only a few counts were recorded for this clone. The chain carries TRBV27 and TRBJ1-5; a possible D gene is TRBD1 (5 bases). Germline values: CDR1 MNHEY, CDR2 SMNVEV (reference sequence). Trimming cost V 7 bases and J 0 bases, with 7 bases left between them. This CDR3 is 13 amino acids long. CDR3 loop: CASTTGSNQPQHF. The CDR3 DNA follows: TGTGCCAGCACCACAGGTAGCAATCAGCCCCAGCATTTT.

The chain combines TRBV19 with TRBJ1-6; possible D gene TRBD1, 5 bases. Per the germline V gene, CDR1 is LNHDA and CDR2 is SQIVND (reference sequence). CDR3 length equals 14 residues. The germline V and J ends were trimmed by 6 bases and 7 bases, with 13 bases remaining between them. The CDR3 DNA follows: TGTGCCAGTAGGAATCAGGGAAGAAATTCACCCCTCCACTTT. It is translated as CASRNQGRNSPLHF. The full variable domain, completed using reference TRBV19 and TRBJ1-6, is DGGITQSPKYLFRKEGQNVTLSCEQNLNHDAMYWYRQDPGQGLRLIYYSQIVNDFQKGDIAEGYSVSREKKESFPLTVTSAQKNPTAFYLCASRNQGRNSPLHFGNGTRLTVT.

The J gene is TRBJ2-3, the V gene TRBV4-1; TRBD2 agrees at 13 bases. CDR3 length: 16 amino acids. J gave up 3 bases and V 4 bases, and 4 bases lay outside the gene matches. Germline loops: CDR1 MGHRA, CDR2 YSYEKL. CDR3 in amino acids: CASSLRLAGGTDTQYF. The CDR3 bases are TGCGCCAGCAGCCTCCGACTAGCGGGAGGAACAGATACGCAGTATTTT.

Here the CDR3 DNA reads TGTGCCAGCAGTGCCTCTGGCGGGAGTTTAAGGACCCAGTACTTC. This translates into CASSASGGSLRTQYF. The rearrangement links TRBV27 to TRBJ2-5; 7 positions agree with TRBD2. CDR3 length: 15 amino acids. Germline lookup yields CDR1 MNHEY and CDR2 SMNVEV (reference sequence). V shed 5 bases and J 7 bases; nucleotides not matched to a gene: 13.

This clone was observed a handful of times. V usage is TRBV4-1 and J usage is TRBJ1-6, with 9 bases fitting TRBD1. From germline, CDR1 is MGHRA and CDR2 YSYEKL. This CDR3 region has 16 residues. Trimming removed 4 bases from V and 6 bases from J; junction bases left unmatched: 7. The CDR3 reads CASSPPDRGSNSPLHF. DNA for the CDR3: TGCGCCAGCAGCCCCCCCGACAGGGGGTCTAATTCACCCCTCCACTTT.

The rearrangement uses TRBV19 and TRBJ2-7; tentatively, D is TRBD2 (6 bases). Germline CDR1 is LNHDA and CDR2 is SQIVND (reference sequence). V was cut by 2 bases and J by 7 bases, with 15 bases left in between. This CDR3 contains 14 residues. The CDR3 sequence: CASSINPPGEEQYF. The CDR3 region has the DNA TGTGCCAGTAGTATAAACCCGCCGGGAGAAGAGCAGTACTTC.

V and J are TRBV6-1 and TRBJ1-5; the match to TRBD1 covers 7 bases. In germline, CDR1 is MNHNS, CDR2 SASEGT. V dropped 5 bases and J dropped 1; count of bases not matched to a gene: 5. The CDR3 totals 15 residues. Written as DNA, the CDR3 is TGTGCCAGCAGTTGGGGACAGATAAGCAATCAGCCCCAGCATTTT. This encodes CASSWGQISNQPQHF.

This clone was detected only a few times. This chain joins TRBV7-9 and TRBJ2-1; no clear D. Germline V gene data show CDR1 as SEHNR and CDR2 as FQNEAQ (reference sequence). The CDR3 consists of 15 residues. The ends were cut back, 5 bases at V and 0 bases at J, with 11 bases in the middle. CDR3 bases: TGTGCCAGCAGCAGAGACTGGAGCTCCTACAATGAGCAGTTCTTC. It translates to CASSRDWSSYNEQFF. The variable domain in full, with the rest retrieved from reference TRBV7-9 and TRBJ2-1, is DTGVSQNPRHKITKRGQNVTFRCDPISEHNRLYWYRQTLGQGPEFLTYFQNEAQLEKSRLLSDRFSAERPKGSFSTLEIQRTEQGDSAMYLCASSRDWSSYNEQFFGPGTRLTVL.

In regard to this clone: A much more abundant neighbour one base away suggests this may be a read error. The genes are TRBV5-6 and TRBJ2-1; no definite D call. Trimming removed 2 bases at V and 5 bases at J, with 5 bases between. The CDR3 is 12 residues long. CDR1 is SGHDT, CDR2 YYEEEE, per germline. This CDR3 is CASSLQHNEQFF. DNA for the CDR3: TGTGCCAGCAGCTTACAGCACAATGAGCAGTTCTTC.

The V and J genes are TRBV28 and TRBJ2-1, with D possibly matching TRBD2 (6 bases). The CDR3 sequence is 14 residues long. V gave up 7 bases and J gave up 4 bases, with 14 bases separating them. Germline values: CDR1 MDHEN, CDR2 SYDVKM. The CDR3 DNA reads as TGTGCCAGCACCCCCGGGGGACCTTACAATGAGCAGTTCTTC. Translating gives CASTPGGPYNEQFF.

V is TRBV6-1 and J is TRBJ2-1, with 13 bases that match TRBD2. CDR1 and CDR2 from the germline V gene are MNHNS and SASEGT. The CDR3 sequence is 16 residues long. V lost 4 bases, J lost 4 bases, and 4 bases stayed unmatched. The CDR3 sequence is CASSAGLAGQYNEQFF. CDR3 DNA sequence: TGTGCCAGCAGTGCGGGACTAGCGGGACAATACAATGAGCAGTTCTTC.

This rearrangement joins TRBV2 to TRBJ2-1; TRBD2 matches at 8 bases. Germline V CDR1 and CDR2: SNHLY, FYNNEI. CDR3 length: 14 amino acids. V was pared by 7 bases and J by 8 bases, with 10 bases of the junction left unmatched. CDR3 DNA sequence: TGTGCCAGCAACCCAGGTGTCGGGGGGGATGAGCAGTTCTTC. It is translated as CASNPGVGGDEQFF.

J is TRBJ2-1 and V is TRBV5-4; tentative D call: TRBD1 (6 bases). This CDR3 has 13 amino acids. Germline CDR1 and CDR2: SGHNT and YYREEE (reference sequence). V lost 1 base to trimming and J lost 10 bases, with 12 bases between them. CDR3 coding DNA: TGTGCCAGCAGCTTGACAGGGCCGCAGGAGCAGTTCTTC. Amino acid sequence: CASSLTGPQEQFF.

The chain combines TRBV4-1 with TRBJ2-1; 12 bases match TRBD2. Germline-derived CDR1 and CDR2 are MGHRA and YSYEKL. Unmatched junction bases numbered 4, after V lost 1 base and J lost 9 bases. The CDR3 totals 15 residues. This CDR3 reads CASSQATSGRREQFF. Here the CDR3 DNA reads TGCGCCAGCAGCCAAGCTACTAGCGGGAGGCGTGAGCAGTTCTTC.

This sequence joins TRBV5-1 and TRBJ2-1, with 8 bases aligning to TRBD2. The CDR3 length is 18 residues. After removal of 0 bases from V and 0 bases from J, the junction contained 8 bases not matched to a gene. Germline-derived CDR1 and CDR2 are SGHRS and YFSETQ. CDR3 DNA: TGCGCCAGCAGCTTGGACCTACTAGCGGATAGCTCCTACAATGAGCAGTTCTTC. It translates to CASSLDLLADSSYNEQFF.

The chain couples TRBV11-3 to TRBJ2-2, with D possibly being TRBD1 (5 bases). Germline V gene data show CDR1 as SGHNT and CDR2 as YENEEA. V lost 5 bases and J lost 5, with 9 bases in between. CDR3 size: 13 residues. The CDR3 spells CASSLRQTGELFF. As DNA, the CDR3 is TGTGCCAGCAGCCTCCGACAGACCGGGGAGCTGTTTTTT. The full variable domain, completed using reference TRBV11-3 and TRBJ2-2, is EAGVVQSPRYKIIEKKQPVAFWCNPISGHNTLYWYLQNLGQGPELLIRYENEEAVDDSQLPKDRFSAERLKGVDSTLKIQPAELGDSAVYLCASSLRQTGELFFGEGSRLTVL.

This clone occurred once. The rearrangement uses TRBV28 and TRBJ1-5; D is ambiguous. Germline lookup yields CDR1 MDHEN and CDR2 SYDVKM. The V end lost 2 bases, the J end lost 0 bases, and 5 bases lay between the germline ends. CDR3 length: 14 residues. The CDR3 nucleotides are TGTGCCAGCAGTTTACGGTATAGCAATCAGCCCCAGCATTTT. Residues: CASSLRYSNQPQHF. Variable domain in full (rest from reference TRBV28 and TRBJ1-5): DVKVTQSSRYLVKRTGEKVFLECVQDMDHENMFWYRQDPGLGLRLIYFSYDVKMKEKGDIPEGYSVSREKKERFSLILESASTNQTSMYLCASSLRYSNQPQHFGDGTRLSIL.

This chain joins TRBV2 and TRBJ1-5, with no clear D. The CDR3 totals 15 residues. CDR1 SNHLY and CDR2 FYNNEI come from the germline V gene. Between the trimmed V and J ends, which lost 8 bases and 0 bases, there was a span of 14 bases. Here the CDR3 DNA reads TGTGCCAGCTTAACGGAGAATAATAGCAATCAGCCCCAGCATTTT. Amino acids: CASLTENNSNQPQHF.

The V gene is TRBV6-4, the J gene TRBJ2-3, with TRBD1 matching 7 bases. The V gene's germline CDR1 is MRHNA and CDR2 SNTAGT. Unmatched junction bases numbered 6, after V lost 4 bases and J lost 5 bases. This CDR3 spans 14 amino acids. The CDR3 loop is CASSGGQRKDTQYF. CDR3 sequence (DNA): TGTGCCAGCAGTGGGGGACAGCGCAAAGATACGCAGTATTTT.

V usage is TRBV20-1 and J usage is TRBJ2-1; D not certain. The ends were cut back, 5 bases at V and 10 bases at J, with 12 bases in the middle. The germline CDR1 and CDR2 sequences are DFQATT and SNEGSKA (reference sequence). The CDR3 extends over 11 amino acids. For the CDR3, the DNA is TGCAGTGCTTCACAGACCAGCGAGCAGTTCTTC. It translates to CSASQTSEQFF.

Here the CDR3 DNA reads TGTGCCAGCAGCTCCCCAGGGAAGGATTCACCCCTCCACTTT. This gives the protein CASSSPGKDSPLHF. The V gene is TRBV7-9, the J gene TRBJ1-6; maybe TRBD1 (5 bases). Germline loops: CDR1 SEHNR, CDR2 FQNEAQ (reference sequence). Trimming removed 4 bases at V and 8 bases at J, with 12 bases between. CDR3 length: 14 amino acids.

This rearrangement joins TRBV6-5 to TRBJ2-1; D possibly corresponds to TRBD1 (5 bases). The germline V gene encodes CDR1 MNHEY and CDR2 SVGAGI. V gave up 6 bases and J gave up 10 bases, with 19 bases separating them. CDR3 size: 14 residues. CDR3 in amino acids: CASSRGIAQVEQFF. The DNA of the CDR3 is TGTGCCAGCAGCAGAGGAATAGCACAGGTGGAGCAGTTCTTC.

This chain joins TRBV5-1 and TRBJ2-3; D uncertain. V was cut by 4 bases and J by 4 bases, with 4 bases left in between. In germline, CDR1 is SGHRS, CDR2 YFSETQ. There are 11 residues in the CDR3. This chain's CDR3 is CASSSADTQYF. CDR3 DNA sequence: TGCGCCAGCAGCAGCGCAGATACGCAGTATTTT.

The V and J genes are TRBV3-1 (or the pseudogene TRBV3-2) and TRBJ1-5; 7 bases match TRBD1. V lost 4 bases and J lost 0; bases outside the gene matches: 3. The CDR3 totals 15 residues. Looked up from germline, CDR1 is LGHDT and CDR2 is YNNKEL (reference sequence). The CDR3 reads CASSRGQVSNQPQHF. CDR3 sequence (DNA): TGTGCCAGCAGCCGCGGACAGGTTAGCAATCAGCCCCAGCATTTT.

The V and J genes are TRBV24-1 and TRBJ2-3, with TRBD1 as a possible D gene (6 bases). The CDR3 contains 13 residues. V was clipped by 4 bases and J by 9 bases, with 13 bases between them. Per germline, CDR1 KGHDR and CDR2 SFDVKD. CDR3 coding DNA: TGTGCCACCAGTGACCCGGGACAAGGGACGCAGTATTTT. This sequence encodes CATSDPGQGTQYF.

The gene calls are TRBV2 and TRBJ2-3, with TRBD2 identical over 7 bases. In germline, CDR1 is SNHLY, CDR2 FYNNEI. The junction had 5 bases not matched to a gene; V was cut back by 0 bases and J by 14 bases. This CDR3 spans 12 amino acids. CDR3 DNA: TGTGCCAGCAGTGAAGCGTCCCGGGAGGCGTATTTT. Protein sequence: CASSEASREAYF.

The rearrangement links TRBV4-2 to TRBJ1-1; 9 bases line up with TRBD1. The junction had 1 base not matched to a gene; V was cut back by 4 bases and J by 4 bases. The CDR3 is made up of 13 amino acids. From germline, CDR1 is LGHNA and CDR2 YNFKEQ. CDR3 nucleotide sequence: TGTGCCAGCAGCCCACAGGGGGCCACTGAAGCTTTCTTT. Protein: CASSPQGATEAFF.

V usage is TRBV5-1 and J usage is TRBJ2-1; a possible D gene is TRBD2 (7 bases). The CDR3 is 16 residues long. V was cut by 3 bases and J by 6 bases, with 19 bases left in between. Germline V CDR1 and CDR2: SGHRS, YFSETQ. The CDR3: CASSWGAGGGSNEQFF. The DNA for the CDR3 is TGCGCCAGCAGCTGGGGTGCGGGCGGGGGCTCCAATGAGCAGTTCTTC.

This clone has a single count. The J gene is TRBJ2-1, the V gene TRBV4-1; 13 nucleotides agree with TRBD2. V dropped 1 base and J dropped 7; count of bases not matched to a gene: 7. Germline V gives CDR1 MGHRA, CDR2 YSYEKL. CDR3 length equals 17 residues. The CDR3 DNA sequence: TGCGCCAGCAGCCAAGGGTTTCGGACTAGCGGGAGTAATGAGCAGTTCTTC. Amino acids: CASSQGFRTSGSNEQFF.

V and J are TRBV9 and TRBJ1-3; unclear D gene. The germline V and J ends were trimmed by 3 bases and 2 bases, with 12 bases remaining between them. Germline V gene data show CDR1 as SGDLS and CDR2 as YYNGEE. The CDR3 runs 15 residues. CDR3 DNA sequence: TGTGCCAGCAGCGAGAACGTCGGGGCTGGAAACACCATATATTTT. Protein sequence: CASSENVGAGNTIYF. The variable domain in full, with the rest retrieved from reference TRBV9 and TRBJ1-3, is DSGVTQTPKHLITATGQRVTLRCSPRSGDLSVYWYQQSLDQGLQFLIQYYNGEERAKGNILERFSAQQFPDLHSELNLSSLELGDSALYFCASSENVGAGNTIYFGEGSWLTVV.

The chain is built from TRBV27 and TRBJ2-4, with TRBD2 identical over 7 bases. Looked up from germline, CDR1 is MNHEY and CDR2 is SMNVEV (reference sequence). J lost 6 bases, V lost 6 bases, and 8 bases had no gene match. The CDR3 is 14 residues long. This CDR3 is CASSQRDYPNIQYF. The DNA for the CDR3 is TGTGCCAGCAGCCAAAGGGACTATCCAAACATTCAGTACTTC.